What follows are 19 T cell receptor beta chains derived from one specimen sequenced in a study of blood T cell repertoires in COVID-19. The protocol was immunoSEQ multiplex PCR, while the TCRdb copy is restricted to in-frame clones and leaves out a portion. The sample holds 150,000 to 200,000 clones, more than 65% seen once. Sequenced: peripheral blood. The receptor set was obtained from a human donor with acute or convalescent COVID-19. The donor label of this sample is uncertain.

The rearrangement uses TRBV25-1 and TRBJ2-4, with a possible D match to TRBD2 (5 bases). CDR1 MGHDK and CDR2 SYGVNS come from the germline V gene. V lost 5 bases and J lost 5, with 16 bases in between. CDR3 size: 15 residues. The DNA of the CDR3 is TGTGCCAGCAGTTCCCGACGTGGACTCCAAAACATTCAGTACTTC. It translates to CASSSRRGLQNIQYF.

The V gene is TRBV7-8, the J gene TRBJ1-1, with a possible D match to TRBD1 (6 bases). Trimming left V 5 bases short and J 3 bases short, with 16 bases between. In germline, CDR1 is SGHVS, CDR2 FQNEAQ. The CDR3 is 15 amino acids. CDR3 sequence reads: CASSPRGGSDTEAFF. Here the CDR3 DNA reads TGTGCCAGCAGCCCGCGAGGGGGTAGTGACACTGAAGCTTTCTTT.

A word on this clone: Other DNA sequences from this sample encode an identical CDR3 as well. The gene calls are TRBV7-2 and TRBJ2-3, with TRBD1 as a possible D gene (6 bases). The CDR3 consists of 15 residues. V lost 1 base to trimming and J lost 1 base, with 9 bases between them. From germline, CDR1 is SGHTA and CDR2 FQGNSA. The CDR3 region has the DNA TGTGCCAGCAGCTTAGGGCCAGGGGGCACAGATACGCAGTATTTT. Protein product: CASSLGPGGTDTQYF. Variable domain in full (rest from reference TRBV7-2 and TRBJ2-3): GAGVSQSPSNKVTEKGKDVELRCDPISGHTALYWYRQSLGQGLEFLIYFQGNSAPDKSGLPSDRFSAERTGGSVSTLTIQRTQQEDSAVYLCASSLGPGGTDTQYFGPGTRLTVL.

The gene calls are TRBV3-1 (or the pseudogene TRBV3-2) and TRBJ2-1, with TRBD1 matching 9 bases. The CDR3 extends over 16 amino acids. V lost 0 bases and J lost 8; bases outside the gene matches: 8. Germline lookup yields CDR1 LGHDT and CDR2 YNNKEL (reference sequence). CDR3 nucleotide sequence: TGTGCCAGCAGCCAAGATCTGGGGACAGGGTCCCATGAGCAGTTCTTC. Protein: CASSQDLGTGSHEQFF.

This clone has more than one count but fewer than ten. This sequence joins TRBV5-1 and TRBJ2-5, with 9 bases matching TRBD1. CDR3 length: 15 residues. CDR1 is SGHRS and CDR2 is YFSETQ in the germline V gene. The V segment lost 5 bases and the J segment 0 bases; nucleotides outside the gene matches: 5. The CDR3 sequence is CASSGTGPYQETQYF. CDR3 sequence (DNA): TGCGCCAGCAGTGGGACAGGGCCATACCAAGAGACCCAGTACTTC.

The J gene is TRBJ2-1, the V gene TRBV21-1; no check of the table's D call, TRBD2, against the DNA was made. TRBV21-1 has pseudogene status. This CDR3 comprises 16 residues. CDR3: CASSKRSGILYNEQFF. Here the CDR3 DNA reads TGTGCCAGCAGCAAAAGAAGCGGGATCCTCTACAATGAGCAGTTCTTC.

V usage is TRBV20-1 and J usage is TRBJ1-5; 10 positions match TRBD1. Trimming took 6 bases from V and 0 from J; bases not matched to a gene: 8. Germline V gene lookup returns CDR1 DFQATT and CDR2 SNEGSKA (reference sequence). This CDR3 is built from 16 residues. The DNA of the CDR3 is TGCAGTGCCAGTGTGGGACAGGGGATTAGCAATCAGCCCCAGCATTTT. Translated, it gives CSASVGQGISNQPQHF.

V gene TRBV11-2 combines with J gene TRBJ2-1; 9 nucleotides agree with TRBD1. CDR1 and CDR2 (germline): SGHAT, FQNNGV. Trimming at V came to 3 bases and at J to 3 bases, leaving 9 bases not matched to a gene. The CDR3 sequence is 17 residues long. The CDR3 here is CASSLGTGTGIYNEQFF. The CDR3 DNA follows: TGTGCCAGCAGCTTGGGTACCGGGACAGGGATCTACAATGAGCAGTTCTTC.

V and J are TRBV7-2 and TRBJ1-6; D is ambiguous. The germline V gene encodes CDR1 SGHTA and CDR2 FQGNSA. This CDR3 region has 16 residues. Trimming took off 1 base at V and 8 bases at J, with 15 bases between the two ends. CDR3 sequence: CASSLVVAPTDSPLHF. DNA for the CDR3: TGTGCCAGCAGCTTAGTCGTCGCGCCTACGGATTCACCCCTCCACTTT.

For the CDR3, the DNA is TGTGCCAGCAGCCAAGTCGCCGGGATTGAAGCTTTCTTT. It translates to CASSQVAGIEAFF. The chain combines TRBV3-1 (or the pseudogene TRBV3-2) with TRBJ1-1; D remains ambiguous. The CDR3 length is 13 residues. Germline CDR1 reads LGHDT; CDR2 reads YNNKEL (reference sequence). Trimming took 1 base from V and 7 from J, leaving 10 bases between them.

The chain carries TRBV7-9 and TRBJ1-6; 8 bases map to TRBD1. The CDR3 is 18 residues long. J was trimmed by 2 bases and V by 5 bases; bases with no gene match: 11. Germline lookup yields CDR1 SEHNR and CDR2 FQNEAQ (reference sequence). The CDR3 reads CASSVGQGEVPYNSPLHF. For the CDR3, the DNA is TGTGCCAGCAGCGTCGGACAGGGTGAGGTTCCCTATAATTCACCCCTCCACTTT.

V gene TRBV10-3 combines with J gene TRBJ1-6; D may be TRBD1 (5 bases). Germline V gene data show CDR1 as ENHRY and CDR2 as SYGVKD. V lost 3 bases and J lost 6, with 12 bases in between. The CDR3 loop spans 15 amino acids. CDR3 in DNA: TGTGCCATCAGTGAAGGGGTACCCACTAATTCACCCCTCCACTTT. It encodes CAISEGVPTNSPLHF.

The chain couples TRBV4-2 to TRBJ2-7; possibly TRBD2 for D (6 bases). Trimming cost V 3 bases and J 1 base, with 22 bases left between them. The CDR3 runs 18 residues. Germline V gene data show CDR1 as LGHNA and CDR2 as YNFKEQ. The CDR3 loop reads CASSHDIDGTRTSYEQYF. In DNA, the CDR3 is TGTGCCAGCAGCCACGACATCGACGGGACTCGTACTTCCTACGAGCAGTACTTC.

The V call is TRBV19, the J call TRBJ2-4; D call uncertain. V was trimmed by 0 bases and J by 1 base, leaving 4 bases between them. Germline V gene lookup returns CDR1 LNHDA and CDR2 SQIVND (reference sequence). This CDR3 spans 14 amino acids. The CDR3 DNA sequence: TGTGCCAGTAGTATAGACAGGGCCAAAAACATTCAGTACTTC. This codes for CASSIDRAKNIQYF.

To note about this clone: One junction end does not reproduce the germline sequence, and a read error may be involved. The CDR3 DNA is TGTGCCAGCAGTTTAATGGGCGTGAGTCAGATCCAATCTGGGGCCAACATCCTGACTTTC. It specifies CASSLMGVSQIQSGANILTF. This sequence joins TRBV27 and TRBJ2-6; D perhaps matches TRBD1 (5 bases). This CDR3 spans 20 amino acids. The germline gives CDR1 MNHEY, CDR2 SMNVEV (reference sequence).

This clone turned up a few times. The genes are TRBV11-2 and TRBJ2-5; 11 nucleotides line up with TRBD2. In germline, CDR1 is SGHAT, CDR2 FQNNGV. With V trimmed by 5 bases and J by 4 bases, 6 bases remained unmatched. The CDR3 totals 15 residues. In DNA, the CDR3 is TGTGCCAGCAGCCAACTAGCGGGGGCAGGAGAGACCCAGTACTTC. The encoded protein is CASSQLAGAGETQYF.

This clone has a single count. The J gene is TRBJ2-1, the V gene TRBV27; 8 bases fit TRBD2. V gave up 3 bases and J gave up 1 base; unmatched junction bases: 23. This CDR3 is 22 amino acids long. The germline CDR1 and CDR2 sequences are MNHEY and SMNVEV (reference sequence). As DNA, the CDR3 is TGTGCCAGCAGTTTCCCGCAACGCGGGGCACACAGCGGGAGATCGTCCTACAATGAGCAGTTCTTC. Its protein is CASSFPQRGAHSGRSSYNEQFF.

The chain carries TRBV3-1 (or the pseudogene TRBV3-2) and TRBJ1-4, with unresolved D. The germline V gene encodes CDR1 LGHDT and CDR2 YNNKEL (reference sequence). Trimming shortened V by 4 bases and J by 6 bases, and 9 bases separated the two germline ends. The CDR3 runs to 13 residues. The CDR3 sequence is CASSPRRDEKLFF. The CDR3 coding sequence is TGTGCCAGCAGCCCCCGGAGGGATGAAAAACTGTTTTTT.

This chain links TRBV30 with TRBJ2-1, with 7 nucleotides matching TRBD2. The V gene end was trimmed by 4 bases and the J gene end by 0 bases; junction bases not matched to a gene: 9. This CDR3 contains 16 residues. Germline V gene sequence: CDR1 GTSNPN, CDR2 SVGIG (reference sequence). Written as DNA, the CDR3 is TGTGCCTGGATCTTCGGGGGGAGTAGCTCCTACAATGAGCAGTTCTTC. Protein: CAWIFGGSSSYNEQFF.